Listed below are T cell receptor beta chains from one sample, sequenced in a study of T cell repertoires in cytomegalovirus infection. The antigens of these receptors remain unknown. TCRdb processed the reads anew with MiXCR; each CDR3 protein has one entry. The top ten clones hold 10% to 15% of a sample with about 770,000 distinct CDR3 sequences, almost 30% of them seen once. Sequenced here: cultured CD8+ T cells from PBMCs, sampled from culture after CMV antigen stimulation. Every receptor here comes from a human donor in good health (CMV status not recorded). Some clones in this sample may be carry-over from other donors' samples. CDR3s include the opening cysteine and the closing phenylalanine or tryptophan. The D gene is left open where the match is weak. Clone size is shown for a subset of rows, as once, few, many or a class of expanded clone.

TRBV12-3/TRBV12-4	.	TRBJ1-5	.	CASIGRGASNQPQHF	TGTGCCAGCATTGGACGGGGCGCCTCAAATCAGCCCCAGCATTTT
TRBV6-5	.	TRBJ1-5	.	CASSYSGDWGQPQHF	TGTGCCAGCAGTTACTCGGGCGACTGGGGCCAGCCCCAGCATTTT
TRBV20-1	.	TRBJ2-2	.	CSARRQLTGELFF	TGCAGTGCTAGGAGGCAGCTCACCGGGGAGCTGTTTTTT
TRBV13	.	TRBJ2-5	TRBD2	CASSLISRLAGSWETQYF	TGTGCCAGCAGCTTAATCAGCCGACTAGCGGGCTCGTGGGAGACCCAGTACTTC
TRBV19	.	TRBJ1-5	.	CASSISGIQGQPQHF	TGTGCCAGTAGTATTTCGGGGATACAAGGTCAGCCCCAGCATTTT
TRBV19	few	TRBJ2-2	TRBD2	CASSLGLAGAAGELFF	TGTGCCAGCAGTCTGGGACTAGCGGGGGCCGCCGGGGAGCTGTTTTTT
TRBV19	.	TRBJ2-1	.	CASSITNRVYNEQFF	TGTGCCAGTAGTATAACAAACAGGGTCTACAATGAGCAGTTCTTC
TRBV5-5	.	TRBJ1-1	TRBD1	CASSSGQGGAGTEAFF	TGTGCCAGCAGCTCTGGACAGGGGGGGGCGGGCACTGAAGCTTTCTTT
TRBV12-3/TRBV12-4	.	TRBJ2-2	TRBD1	CASSPDRVSGELFF	TGTGCCAGCAGCCCCGACAGGGTTTCAGGGGAGCTGTTTTTT
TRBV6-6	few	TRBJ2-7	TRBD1	CASSFRDREFYEQYF	TGTGCCAGCAGCTTCCGGGACAGAGAGTTTTACGAGCAGTACTTC
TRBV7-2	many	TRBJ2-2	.	CASSLGVADTGELFF	TGTGCCAGCAGCTTAGGGGTTGCGGACACCGGGGAGCTGTTTTTT
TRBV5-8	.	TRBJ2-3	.	CASGYRADTQYF	TGTGCCAGCGGGTACAGGGCTGATACGCAGTATTTT
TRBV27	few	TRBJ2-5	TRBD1	CASSPGTVYRETQYF	TGTGCCAGCAGCCCAGGGACAGTGTATCGAGAGACCCAGTACTTC
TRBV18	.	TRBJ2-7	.	CASSPDTEITYEQYF	TGTGCCAGCTCACCAGACACCGAAATTACCTACGAGCAGTACTTC
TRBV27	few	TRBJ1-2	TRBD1	CASSQGALNYGYTF	TGTGCCAGCAGTCAGGGGGCCCTCAACTATGGCTACACCTTC
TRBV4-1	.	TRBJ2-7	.	CASSRILGGLYEQYF	TGCGCCAGCAGCAGGATCCTGGGCGGACTCTACGAGCAGTACTTC
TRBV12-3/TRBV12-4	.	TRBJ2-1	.	CANNYWGGDTYNEQFF	TGTGCCAACAACTATTGGGGGGGGGACACCTACAATGAGCAGTTCTTC
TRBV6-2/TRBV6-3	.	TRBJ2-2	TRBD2	CAILAGGVTGELFF	TGTGCCATCCTTGCGGGGGGAGTCACCGGGGAGCTGTTTTTT
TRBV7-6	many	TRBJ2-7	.	CASTLGPSYEQYF	TGTGCCAGCACCTTAGGCCCTAGCTACGAGCAGTACTTC
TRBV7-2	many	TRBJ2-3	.	CASSFPGDTQYF	TGTGCCAGCAGCTTTCCGGGAGATACGCAGTATTTT
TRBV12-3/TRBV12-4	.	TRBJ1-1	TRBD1	CANRQGAYTEAFF	TGTGCCAACAGACAGGGGGCGTACACTGAAGCTTTCTTT
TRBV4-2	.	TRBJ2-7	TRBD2	CASSQTAGRHEQYF	TGTGCCAGCAGCCAAACAGCGGGGAGGCACGAGCAGTACTTC
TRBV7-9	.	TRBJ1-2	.	CASSLGPGLGGYTF	TGTGCCAGCAGCTTAGGCCCGGGCCTTGGGGGCTACACCTTC
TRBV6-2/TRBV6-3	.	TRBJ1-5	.	CASSSRRGNQPQHF	TGTGCCAGCAGTTCCCGCAGGGGCAATCAGCCCCAGCATTTT
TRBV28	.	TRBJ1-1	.	CASGQRPEAFF	TGTGCCAGCGGACAGAGACCTGAAGCTTTCTTT
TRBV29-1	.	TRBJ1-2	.	CSVVGTNYGYTF	TGCAGCGTCGTCGGGACAAACTATGGCTACACCTTC
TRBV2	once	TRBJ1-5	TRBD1	CASSEARTGPQPQHF	TGTGCCAGCAGTGAAGCGAGGACAGGGCCTCAGCCCCAGCATTTT